The 26 T cell receptor beta chains below were found in one sample sequenced in a study of blood T cells in healthy people across ages. A second roughly 6 to 12 cycle PCR used barcoded and J-beta primers. From the 5' RACE reads, TCRdb called clonotypes with MiXCR, one entry per CDR3 protein. Of about 1.7 million distinct CDR3 sequences listed, roughly 30% are singletons. Sequenced material: blood. The receptors were sampled from a woman aged 25 to 45 in good health.

This clonotype showed up just a few times. V and J are TRBV6-1 and TRBJ1-5; D is perhaps TRBD1 (6 bases). With 2 bases removed from V and 5 bases from J, the gap between germline ends came to 13 bases. CDR1 MNHNS and CDR2 SASEGT come from the germline V gene. The CDR3 is 15 amino acids. CDR3 amino acids: CASSEIEQGYQPQHF. DNA of the CDR3: TGTGCCAGCAGTGAAATAGAACAGGGTTATCAGCCCCAGCATTTT.

In the case of this clonotype: A read error may account for a junction end that differs from germline. J is TRBJ2-3 and V is TRBV12-3 or TRBV12-4; TRBD2 is a possible D gene (5 bases). The CDR3 runs 12 residues. CDR3 residues: CAGSLRADTQYF. The CDR3 region has the DNA TGTGCCGGCAGTTTGAGGGCAGATACGCAGTATTTT.

This clonotype has more than one count but fewer than ten. The genes are TRBV29-1 and TRBJ2-3; 9 bases align to TRBD2. V was clipped by 7 bases and J by 4 bases; unmatched bases: 6. The CDR3 is 13 amino acids. Germline CDR1 is SQVTM and CDR2 is ANQGSEA. CDR3 in amino acids: CSAQRGEADTQYF. For the CDR3, the DNA is TGCAGCGCCCAGCGGGGGGAGGCAGATACGCAGTATTTT.

This clonotype was seen only a few times. The rearrangement joins TRBV21-1 to TRBJ2-7; whether TRBD2, the table's D call, matches the DNA was not checked. TRBV21-1 constitutes a pseudogene. The CDR3 runs to 18 residues. The CDR3 DNA reads TGTGCCAGCAGCAAAGGGAGGACTAGCGGGAGGGGGTCCTACGAGCAGTACTTC. Translated, it gives CASSKGRTSGRGSYEQYF.

Only a few counts were recorded for this clonotype. The rearrangement links TRBV5-1 to TRBJ2-7, with TRBD1 identical over 7 bases. After removal of 4 bases from V and 4 bases from J, the junction contained 8 bases not matched to a gene. The CDR3 consists of 14 residues. Germline V gene data show CDR1 as SGHRS and CDR2 as YFSETQ. The CDR3, as DNA: TGCGCCAGCAGCAGGGGGCAGGAAAAATACGAGCAGTACTTC. Its translation is CASSRGQEKYEQYF.

Ten or more counts support this clonotype. The chain recombines TRBV5-1 with TRBJ2-7; D is perhaps TRBD1 or TRBD2 (5 bases each). This CDR3 comprises 15 residues. Germline CDR1 reads SGHRS; CDR2 reads YFSETQ. Between the trimmed V and J ends, which lost 0 bases and 3 bases, there was a span of 13 bases. The chain's CDR3 is CASSLGFGTDYEQYF. CDR3 DNA: TGCGCCAGCAGCTTGGGGTTTGGGACGGACTACGAGCAGTACTTC.

The chain has TRBV13 and TRBJ2-4; D gene ambiguous. Germline loops: CDR1 PRHDT, CDR2 FYEKMQ (reference sequence). The CDR3 length is 13 residues. The V end lost 0 bases, the J end lost 6 bases, and 6 bases lay between the germline ends. CDR3 nucleotide sequence: TGTGCCAGCAGCTTAGGTAGCCCAAACATTCAGTACTTC. This codes for CASSLGSPNIQYF.

The chain carries TRBV15 and TRBJ2-7, with D unresolved. V lost 4 bases and J 0 bases, leaving 7 bases between the germline ends. The CDR3 covers 13 residues. Germline CDR1 and CDR2: LNHNV and YYDKDF (reference sequence). CDR3 in DNA: TGTGCCACCAGCACAGCGAGCTCCTACGAGCAGTACTTC. It specifies CATSTASSYEQYF.

This clonotype appeared many times. V and J are TRBV9 and TRBJ2-1; D is uncertain. Per germline, CDR1 SGDLS and CDR2 YYNGEE. This CDR3 region has 14 residues. V dropped 0 bases and J dropped 3 bases, with 7 bases sitting between them. The CDR3 bases are TGTGCCAGCAGCGTAGGACTCGACTACAATGAGCAGTTCTTC. Translation: CASSVGLDYNEQFF.

The V gene is TRBV5-5, the J gene TRBJ2-5, with a tentative D call TRBD1 (5 bases). CDR1 is SGHKS and CDR2 is YYEKEE in the germline V gene (reference sequence). This CDR3 contains 17 residues. The V and J ends lost 1 base and 5 bases respectively, with 21 bases between them. The CDR3 DNA follows: TGTGCCAGCAGCTTGTTAAGTCTCCAGGGCTGGCGGGAGACCCAGTACTTC. The encoded protein is CASSLLSLQGWRETQYF.

The chain recombines TRBV5-1 with TRBJ2-6; D call uncertain. CDR1 SGHRS and CDR2 YFSETQ come from the germline V gene. Trimming removed 0 bases at V and 0 bases at J, with 10 bases between. This CDR3 spans 17 amino acids. The chain's CDR3 is CASSLGGAPSGANVLTF. The CDR3 DNA follows: TGCGCCAGCAGCTTGGGCGGCGCACCCTCTGGGGCCAACGTCCTGACTTTC.

This clonotype has a handful of counts. The chain combines TRBV5-1 with TRBJ2-6; D is unresolved. The CDR3 is 15 amino acids. Germline lookup yields CDR1 SGHRS and CDR2 YFSETQ. V lost 4 bases and J lost 2, with 10 bases in between. The CDR3 is CASSAEGTGANVLTF. The CDR3 DNA sequence: TGCGCCAGCAGCGCGGAAGGTACTGGGGCCAACGTCCTGACTTTC. The variable domain in full, completed from reference TRBV5-1 and TRBJ2-6, reads KAGVTQTPRYLIKTRGQQVTLSCSPISGHRSVSWYQQTPGQGLQFLFEYFSETQRNKGNFPGRFSGRQFSNSRSEMNVSTLELGDSALYLCASSAEGTGANVLTFGAGSRLTVL.

There are many counts of this clonotype. CDR3 residues: CATGQGIRDEQYF. DNA for the CDR3: TGTGCCACGGGACAGGGAATTCGCGACGAGCAGTACTTC. The chain employs TRBV7-2 and TRBJ2-7; 9 nucleotides line up with TRBD1. The CDR3 is 13 amino acids. V lost 10 bases and J lost 5; bases outside the gene matches: 9. Per the germline V gene, CDR1 is SGHTA and CDR2 is FQGNSA.

The sample holds many counts of this clonotype. The rearrangement uses TRBV6-6 and TRBJ1-2; no clear D gene. This CDR3 region has 13 residues. The germline V and J ends were trimmed by 2 bases and 2 bases, with 6 bases remaining between them. CDR1 MNHNY and CDR2 SVGAGI come from the germline V gene (reference sequence). CDR3 in amino acids: CASSYRENYGYTF. The CDR3, as DNA: TGTGCCAGCAGTTACAGGGAGAACTATGGCTACACCTTC.

This clonotype was detected ten times or more. The chain links TRBV27 to TRBJ2-7; TRBD2 might be the D (5 bases). CDR1 is MNHEY, CDR2 SMNVEV, per germline (reference sequence). The CDR3 contains 14 residues. With 5 bases removed from V and 4 bases from J, the gap between germline ends came to 15 bases. CDR3 residues: CASSRTDNNYEQYF. The CDR3, as DNA: TGTGCCAGCAGTCGGACTGACAATAATTACGAGCAGTACTTC.

V is TRBV28 and J is TRBJ2-4; possibly TRBD2 for D (5 bases). CDR3 length: 14 residues. Germline V CDR1 and CDR2: MDHEN, SYDVKM. Trimming stripped 7 bases from V and 1 base from J, with 11 bases between. The CDR3 nucleotides are TGTGCCAGCACGGACTCCTTGGCCAAAAACATTCAGTACTTC. Encoded protein: CASTDSLAKNIQYF.

As concerns this clonotype: A much bigger clone sits one base away, suggesting this may be a read error. This chain joins TRBV29-1 and TRBJ2-5, with D perhaps TRBD2 (6 bases). Trimming removed 1 base at V and 6 bases at J, with 15 bases between. Germline lookup yields CDR1 SQVTM and CDR2 ANQGSEA. The CDR3 sequence is 14 residues long. The CDR3 is CSVEGSSEPQTQYF. For the CDR3, the DNA is TGCAGCGTTGAAGGCTCTAGCGAGCCACAGACCCAGTACTTC.

In nucleotides, the CDR3 is TGTGCCAGCAGGCGGACCCTCGAGAGGGAGACCCAGTACTTC. Its translation is CASRRTLERETQYF. This chain joins TRBV28 and TRBJ2-5; D not resolved. The ends were cut back, 6 bases at V and 5 bases at J, with 16 bases in the middle. CDR3 length: 14 residues. The germline gives CDR1 MDHEN, CDR2 SYDVKM.

The chain links TRBV7-3 to TRBJ2-1, with D possibly matching TRBD2 (6 bases). Between the trimmed V and J ends, which lost 2 bases and 10 bases, there was a span of 15 bases. The germline gives CDR1 SGHTA, CDR2 FQGTGA. The CDR3 runs 14 residues. The CDR3 region is CASSLGGQPYEQFF. CDR3 bases: TGTGCCAGCAGCTTAGGAGGGCAGCCCTACGAGCAGTTCTTC.

In its sample, this clonotype was seen a few times. The chain links TRBV7-6 to TRBJ1-2, with D maybe TRBD1 (5 bases). V was pared by 5 bases and J by 2 bases, with 21 bases between. CDR1 SGHVS and CDR2 FNYEAQ come from the germline V gene. The CDR3 is made up of 17 amino acids. The CDR3 DNA reads as TGTGCCAGCAGCAAAGAAACGGCGGGGCTCCTGAACTATGGCTACACCTTC. Translation gives CASSKETAGLLNYGYTF.

This clonotype turned up a few times. The chain recombines TRBV28 with TRBJ2-7, with 12 nucleotides matching TRBD2. This CDR3 is built from 19 residues. CDR1 and CDR2 (germline): MDHEN, SYDVKM. V lost 4 bases, J lost 2 bases, and 15 bases stayed unmatched. CDR3 nucleotides: TGTGCCAGCAGTTCTCGAACTAGCGGGGGGACGACACCAGCCTACGAGCAGTACTTC. It translates to CASSSRTSGGTTPAYEQYF.

This clonotype appeared once. This chain uses TRBV5-1 with TRBJ2-7; D is ambiguous. Germline values: CDR1 SGHRS, CDR2 YFSETQ. The V gene lost 0 bases and the J gene lost 2 bases, with 9 bases spanning the gap. This CDR3 comprises 14 residues. The CDR3 DNA reads as TGCGCCAGCAGCTTGGCCCTAAGCACCTACGAGCAGTACTTC. It yields the protein CASSLALSTYEQYF.

This clonotype was recorded at least ten times. The J gene is TRBJ1-2, the V gene TRBV7-2, with unresolved D. Germline CDR1 and CDR2: SGHTA and FQGNSA. Trimming pared 5 bases from V and 5 bases from J, leaving 12 bases between. CDR3 size: 13 residues. The CDR3 loop is CASSPGREYGYTF. The CDR3 DNA reads as TGTGCCAGCAGCCCCGGCAGAGAATATGGCTACACCTTC.

The sample holds a few counts of this clonotype. The gene calls are TRBV20-1 and TRBJ2-5, with 7 nucleotides matching TRBD1. The CDR3 spans 13 residues. Unmatched junction bases numbered 17, after V lost 8 bases and J lost 11 bases. In germline, CDR1 is DFQATT, CDR2 SNEGSKA (reference sequence). The CDR3 loop reads CSRSGGVYNEQYF. As DNA, the CDR3 is TGCAGTCGATCAGGGGGTGTATACAATGAGCAGTACTTC.

The rearrangement uses TRBV3-1 and TRBJ2-6; D unresolved. The CDR3 is 15 amino acids. Germline lookup yields CDR1 LGHDT and CDR2 YNNKEL (reference sequence). V was cut by 6 bases and J by 0 bases, with 9 bases left in between. The CDR3 region is CASRLQSSGANVLTF. Written as DNA, the CDR3 is TGTGCCAGCAGGCTACAGAGCTCTGGGGCCAACGTCCTGACTTTC.

The chain combines TRBV10-1 with TRBJ2-5, with D possibly TRBD2 on 6 matching bases. V was pared by 6 bases and J by 7 bases, with 21 bases between. Germline CDR1 reads WNHNN; CDR2 reads SYGVQD (reference sequence). The length of the CDR3 is 15 residues. The CDR3 coding sequence is TGCGCCAGCAGGGACCGGGACTCCAGCTGGTGGACCCAGTACTTC. It codes for CASRDRDSSWWTQYF.